A single sample is the source of the 20 T cell receptor beta chains below, sequenced in a study of blood T cells in healthy people across ages. Using a J-beta primer mix together with a sample-barcoded 5' primer, a second PCR was run for roughly 6 to 12 cycles. TCRdb used MiXCR to reprocess the 5' RACE reads, holding one entry per CDR3 protein. The sample has approximately 830,000 distinct CDR3 sequences; around 68% are singletons. Sample: blood. The receptors were gathered from a man aged 25-45 years in good health.

V usage is TRBV4-3 and J usage is TRBJ2-7, with 9 positions matching TRBD1. Germline trimming cut 2 bases from V and 4 bases from J; bases unmatched to any gene: 9. CDR3 length: 16 amino acids. In germline, CDR1 is LGHNA, CDR2 YSLEER. The CDR3 sequence: CASSQSPGTGTYEQYF. In DNA form, the CDR3 reads TGCGCCAGCAGCCAATCCCCCGGGACAGGGACGTACGAGCAGTACTTC.

The chain is built from TRBV7-2 and TRBJ1-2, with 7 bases that match TRBD1. The germline V gene encodes CDR1 SGHTA and CDR2 FQGNSA. The CDR3 has 16 residues. V dropped 0 bases and J dropped 1; count of bases not matched to a gene: 5. As DNA, the CDR3 is TGTGCCAGCAGCTTAGCCGGGACAGCCTTTAACTATGGCTACACCTTC. As protein: CASSLAGTAFNYGYTF.

The CDR3 DNA sequence: TGCAGTGCCCAGACTAGCGGCATCTCCTACGAGCAGTACTTC. Translation gives CSAQTSGISYEQYF. This sequence joins TRBV20-1 and TRBJ2-7; TRBD2 agrees at 9 bases. V gave up 6 bases and J gave up 0 bases; unmatched junction bases: 6. CDR1 DFQATT and CDR2 SNEGSKA come from the germline V gene (reference sequence). This CDR3 region has 14 residues.

This clonotype occurred a few times. V is TRBV9 and J is TRBJ1-2, with a weak D call TRBD1 (6 bases). CDR3 length: 16 amino acids. The germline CDR1 and CDR2 sequences are SGDLS and YYNGEE. Deletions cut 3 bases from V and 2 bases from J, with 17 bases between. The CDR3 is CASSENAGHLNYGYTF. The CDR3 nucleotides are TGTGCCAGCAGCGAAAACGCGGGACACCTAAACTATGGCTACACCTTC.

The rearrangement joins TRBV20-1 to TRBJ2-3; TRBD2 matches at 7 bases. The CDR3 runs to 14 residues. The V segment lost 3 bases and the J segment 6 bases; nucleotides outside the gene matches: 9. CDR1 and CDR2 (germline): DFQATT, SNEGSKA (reference sequence). CDR3 nucleotide sequence: TGCAGTGCTAGGGGGGGGTCATCCTGGGATACGCAGTATTTT. Amino acids: CSARGGSSWDTQYF.

This clonotype occurred a few times. The rearrangement uses TRBV4-2 and TRBJ2-3; 10 bases align to TRBD2. Germline CDR1 and CDR2: LGHNA and YNFKEQ. CDR3 length equals 17 residues. The V segment lost 0 bases and the J segment 5 bases; nucleotides outside the gene matches: 8. The CDR3 DNA follows: TGTGCCAGCAGCCAAGAGCAAGCGGGGGGGCCCGGAGATACGCAGTATTTT. Its protein is CASSQEQAGGPGDTQYF.

The chain couples TRBV15 to TRBJ2-7; no clear D gene. The germline V and J ends were trimmed by 0 bases and 0 bases, with 6 bases remaining between them. The CDR3 is 14 amino acids. CDR1 and CDR2 from the germline V gene are LNHNV and YYDKDF (reference sequence). CDR3 nucleotide sequence: TGTGCCACCAGCAGAGATCTCATCTCCTACGAGCAGTACTTC. This encodes CATSRDLISYEQYF.

V gene TRBV7-8 combines with J gene TRBJ2-3; D could derive from TRBD1 or TRBD2 (5 bases each). CDR3 length: 14 amino acids. Trimming cost V 7 bases and J 2 bases, with 13 bases left between them. From germline, CDR1 is SGHVS and CDR2 FQNEAQ. The CDR3 nucleotides are TGTGCCAGCAAAGACGGGGCCCTCACAGATACGCAGTATTTT. Its protein is CASKDGALTDTQYF.

In regard to this clonotype: The germline gene is not matched at one end of the junction; a read error may be the cause. The chain uses TRBV10-3 and TRBJ2-7, with 13 bases that match TRBD2. In germline, CDR1 is ENHRY, CDR2 SYGVKD. CDR3 length: 16 residues. CDR3 in DNA: TGTGCCGTCAGAATTACTAGCGGGGGGGCCGGAGAAGAGCAGTACTTC. Encoded protein: CAVRITSGGAGEEQYF.

The V gene is TRBV20-1, the J gene TRBJ1-2; D unresolved. The V gene lost 2 bases and the J gene lost 4 bases, with 14 bases spanning the gap. The CDR3 extends over 14 amino acids. Per the germline V gene, CDR1 is DFQATT and CDR2 is SNEGSKA (reference sequence). This chain's CDR3 is CSARNGVGTYGYTF. The CDR3 nucleotides read TGCAGTGCTAGAAATGGGGTTGGAACCTATGGCTACACCTTC.

Concerning this clonotype itself: Relative to the germline gene, one junction end is altered; a read error may explain this. V usage is TRBV10-3 and J usage is TRBJ2-5, with a weak D call TRBD1 (6 bases). Germline V CDR1 and CDR2: ENHRY, SYGVKD. There are 12 residues in the CDR3. In DNA form, the CDR3 reads TGTGCCATTGAGGACAGAGAAGAGGCCCAGTACTTC. Its translation: CAIEDREEAQYF.

This clonotype is a singleton in its sample. The CDR3 nucleotides read TGTGCCAGCAGCCCTAGGACAGGGGAAGCCTACGAGCAGTACTTC. It yields the protein CASSPRTGEAYEQYF. This chain uses TRBV14 with TRBJ2-1; 9 bases align to TRBD1. Judging by the DNA end, TRBJ2-7 fits better; the J call may be wrong. In germline, CDR1 is SGHDN, CDR2 FVKESK. The CDR3 sequence is 15 residues long.

The chain joins TRBV4-2 to TRBJ1-4, with 7 positions matching TRBD1. The J segment lost 7 bases and the V segment lost 6 bases, leaving 5 bases of the junction unmatched. CDR3 length: 13 amino acids. Germline V CDR1 and CDR2: LGHNA, YNFKEQ. The DNA for the CDR3 is TGTGCCAGCAGATTCGGACAGGTTGAAAAACTGTTTTTT. Amino acids: CASRFGQVEKLFF.

V and J are TRBV29-1 and TRBJ2-7; D is possibly TRBD2 (6 bases). This CDR3 region has 13 residues. The ends were cut back, 4 bases at V and 6 bases at J, with 16 bases in the middle. From germline, CDR1 is SQVTM and CDR2 ANQGSEA. CDR3 in amino acids: CSVVRSRDSEQYF. Here the CDR3 DNA reads TGCAGCGTTGTCCGAAGCAGGGACTCCGAGCAGTACTTC.

The sample holds a few counts of this clonotype. The chain employs TRBV4-2 and TRBJ2-4; D call uncertain. CDR3 length equals 18 residues. Germline V gene sequence: CDR1 LGHNA, CDR2 YNFKEQ. V was pared by 1 base and J by 4 bases, with 20 bases between. The CDR3 is CASSQGFTTKFAKNIQYF. The CDR3 region has the DNA TGTGCCAGCAGCCAAGGATTCACCACTAAATTCGCTAAAAACATTCAGTACTTC.

The chain combines TRBV20-1 with TRBJ2-7; 9 bases line up with TRBD1. The germline CDR1 and CDR2 sequences are DFQATT and SNEGSKA (reference sequence). The CDR3 spans 14 residues. Trimming at V came to 8 bases and at J to 4 bases, leaving 12 bases not matched to a gene. The DNA for the CDR3 is TGCAGTCTCCCTTCGACAGGGGGAGGGTACGAGCAGTACTTC. The encoded protein is CSLPSTGGGYEQYF.

The rearrangement uses TRBV30 and TRBJ2-5; a weak D match, TRBD1 (5 bases). The CDR3 sequence is 13 residues long. Per the germline V gene, CDR1 is GTSNPN and CDR2 is SVGIG (reference sequence). Trimming cost V 4 bases and J 5 bases, with 14 bases left between them. DNA for the CDR3: TGTGCCTGGAAGGGGTCCTTGCCGGAGACCCAGTACTTC. Its translation: CAWKGSLPETQYF.

As regards this clonotype: No DNA is shown, since the ends of the CDR3 on it are uncertain; the CDR3 is the one TCRdb lists. This chain joins TRBV27 and TRBJ2-7; the tabulated D call, TRBD1, remains unverified against the DNA. The CDR3 spans 15 amino acids, including both terminal residues. Per germline, CDR1 MNHEY and CDR2 SMNVEV (reference sequence). This chain's CDR3 is CASSFGNGGLYEQYF.

This clonotype was detected once. The junction shows a germline mismatch at one end, possibly a read error. The chain couples TRBV6-2 or TRBV6-3 to TRBJ2-3, with 9 nucleotides matching TRBD2. Germline V gives CDR1 MNHEY, CDR2 SVGEGT. The CDR3 length is 13 residues. The CDR3 region has the DNA TGTACCAGCTTCCCTACTAGCGGGGATACGCAGTATTTT. Its protein is CTSFPTSGDTQYF.

The rearrangement uses TRBV5-1 and TRBJ2-1, with 7 bases matching TRBD1. V trimming: 4 bases; J trimming: 5 bases; junction bases outside the gene matches: 6. CDR3 length: 14 amino acids. The V gene's germline CDR1 is SGHRS and CDR2 YFSETQ. The CDR3 spells CASSPGQIHNEQFF. DNA of the CDR3: TGCGCCAGCAGCCCGGGACAGATACACAATGAGCAGTTCTTC.